This is a list of T cell receptor beta chains from one sample in a study of immune evolution from preneoplasia to lung adenocarcinoma. Assay used: immunoSEQ multiplex PCR; TCRdb lists only in-frame clones, some missing. The table lists some 7,800 clones, roughly 82% of them singletons. The sample comprised FFPE minimally invasive lung adenocarcinoma tissue. These receptors all stem from a person between 70 and 80 years old with lung adenocarcinoma. Each CDR3 is given with its conserved first and last residue. Fields, in order: D gene, V gene, J gene, clone size, CDR3 protein, CDR3 DNA. A D gene is named only where the DNA matches it firmly. Rows give clone size only sometimes, using once, few, many, or a class for an expanded clone.

d_call: TRBD2
v_call: TRBV19
j_call: TRBJ2-7
clone_size: .
cdr3_aa: CASSIAAGASSYEQYF
cdr3_nt: TGTGCCAGTAGTATCGCTGCGGGAGCCTCGTCCTACGAGCAGTACTTC

d_call: .
v_call: TRBV5-1
j_call: TRBJ2-3
clone_size: few
cdr3_aa: CASSLEQPYTDTQYF
cdr3_nt: TGCGCCAGCAGCTTGGAGCAGCCCTACACAGATACGCAGTATTTT

d_call: TRBD1
v_call: TRBV9
j_call: TRBJ1-4
clone_size: large
cdr3_aa: CASSVEVQGTEKLFF
cdr3_nt: TGTGCCAGCAGCGTAGAGGTACAGGGGACTGAAAAACTGTTTTTT

d_call: TRBD1
v_call: TRBV30
j_call: TRBJ2-7
clone_size: once
cdr3_aa: CAWGQGAFYSYEQYF
cdr3_nt: TGTGCCTGGGGACAGGGGGCCTTCTACTCCTACGAGCAGTACTTC

d_call: .
v_call: TRBV6-5
j_call: TRBJ1-5
clone_size: .
cdr3_aa: CASSSSLDPNQPQHF
cdr3_nt: TGTGCCAGCAGTAGTTCATTGGACCCTAATCAGCCCCAGCATTTT

d_call: .
v_call: TRBV5-1
j_call: TRBJ1-1
clone_size: .
cdr3_aa: CASSWGGFQGGTEAFF
cdr3_nt: TGCGCCAGCAGCTGGGGGGGGTTCCAGGGTGGCACTGAAGCTTTCTTT

d_call: TRBD1
v_call: TRBV27
j_call: TRBJ1-2
clone_size: .
cdr3_aa: CASSFRAKTGGFGYGYTF
cdr3_nt: TGTGCCAGCAGTTTTAGGGCGAAAACAGGGGGGTTTGGGTATGGCTACACCTTC

d_call: .
v_call: TRBV5-1
j_call: TRBJ2-7
clone_size: .
cdr3_aa: CASSFIGELEDEQYF
cdr3_nt: TGCGCCAGCAGCTTTATAGGGGAATTGGAGGACGAGCAGTACTTC

d_call: TRBD1
v_call: TRBV27
j_call: TRBJ2-7
clone_size: .
cdr3_aa: CASSLRQGSYEQYF
cdr3_nt: TGTGCCAGCAGTCTCAGACAGGGCTCCTACGAGCAGTACTTC

d_call: TRBD1
v_call: TRBV6-5
j_call: TRBJ1-6
clone_size: .
cdr3_aa: CASSYRGLNSPLHF
cdr3_nt: TGTGCCAGCAGTTACAGGGGGCTGAATTCACCCCTCCACTTT

d_call: .
v_call: TRBV5-4
j_call: TRBJ1-2
clone_size: .
cdr3_aa: CASSLGGPRGGYTF
cdr3_nt: TGTGCCAGCAGCTTGGGGGGCCCACGGGGTGGCTACACCTTC

d_call: .
v_call: TRBV5-4
j_call: TRBJ1-1
clone_size: .
cdr3_aa: CASSLEITNTEAFF
cdr3_nt: TGTGCCAGCAGCTTGGAAATCACGAACACTGAAGCTTTCTTT

d_call: .
v_call: TRBV2
j_call: TRBJ1-1
clone_size: .
cdr3_aa: CASTAGLINTEAFF
cdr3_nt: TGTGCCAGCACTGCCGGCCTCATTAACACTGAAGCTTTCTTT

d_call: TRBD1
v_call: TRBV5-1
j_call: TRBJ1-4
clone_size: .
cdr3_aa: CASSPSPGTGVGGNEKLFF
cdr3_nt: TGCGCCAGCAGCCCAAGTCCCGGGACAGGGGTAGGAGGTAATGAAAAACTGTTTTTT

d_call: TRBD1
v_call: TRBV29-1
j_call: TRBJ1-2
clone_size: .
cdr3_aa: CSLGQGANYGYTF
cdr3_nt: TGCAGCCTAGGACAGGGGGCGAACTATGGCTACACCTTC